These T cell receptor beta chains were read from a single sample in a study of beta chain features in type 1 diabetes. The table came from immunoSEQ multiplex PCR; TCRdb's copy has only in-frame clones and leaves some out. Of some 120,000 clones listed, around 15% were seen once; the top ten hold 2% to 3%. The sample taken for sequencing was central memory CD4+ T cells from blood. The receptors here all came from a man younger than 30 with type 1 diabetes. CDR3s include the opening cysteine and the closing phenylalanine or tryptophan. Fields, in order: CDR3 length, D gene, V gene, clone size, J gene, CDR3 protein, CDR3 DNA. A D gene is named only where the DNA matches it firmly. Rows give clone size only sometimes, using once, few, many, or a class for an expanded clone.

length: 10
D: -
V: TRBV7-9
size: few
J: TRBJ1-1
CDR3: CASLNTEAFF
DNA: TGTGCCAGCTTAAACACTGAAGCTTTCTTT

length: 15
D: TRBD1
V: TRBV7-7
size: few
J: TRBJ2-1
CDR3: CASSRGQGAINEQFF
DNA: TGTGCTAGCAGCCGCGGACAGGGGGCAATCAATGAGCAGTTCTTC

length: 13
D: -
V: TRBV19
size: -
J: TRBJ2-3
CDR3: CASRGLNTDTQYF
DNA: TGTGCCAGTAGAGGACTTAACACAGATACGCAGTATTTT

length: 15
D: TRBD2
V: TRBV6-1
size: once
J: TRBJ2-1
CDR3: CASKSGTSGHNEQFF
DNA: TGTGCCAGCAAGAGCGGGACTAGCGGTCACAATGAGCAGTTCTTC

length: 13
D: TRBD1
V: TRBV5-1
size: -
J: TRBJ1-4
CDR3: CASSSGGARKLFF
DNA: TGCGCCAGCAGCTCAGGGGGCGCGAGAAAACTGTTTTTT

length: 14
D: -
V: TRBV7-2
size: few
J: TRBJ2-1
CDR3: CASRNRQAYNEQFF
DNA: TGTGCCAGCAGAAACAGACAAGCCTACAATGAGCAGTTCTTC

length: 15
D: -
V: TRBV2
size: few
J: TRBJ1-4
CDR3: CASSVRARSNEKLFF
DNA: TGTGCCAGCAGTGTTCGGGCAAGAAGTAATGAAAAACTGTTTTTT

length: 17
D: -
V: TRBV18
size: -
J: TRBJ1-5
CDR3: CASSPGGGWDTPQPQHF
DNA: TGTGCCAGCTCACCGGGAGGGGGTTGGGACACCCCACAGCCCCAGCATTTT

length: 17
D: -
V: TRBV21-1
size: many
J: TRBJ2-7
CDR3: CASSRDVLAGEIYEQYF
DNA: TGTGCCAGCAGCAGGGATGTTCTAGCGGGGGAGATTTACGAGCAGTACTTC

length: 14
D: -
V: TRBV6-5
size: few
J: TRBJ2-7
CDR3: CASSPGLVTYEQYF
DNA: TGTGCCAGCAGTCCGGGACTGGTGACCTACGAGCAGTACTTC

length: 12
D: -
V: TRBV7-9
size: few
J: TRBJ1-1
CDR3: CASSPQGPEAFF
DNA: TGTGCCAGCAGCCCACAGGGACCTGAAGCTTTCTTT

length: 11
D: -
V: TRBV5-4
size: few
J: TRBJ2-3
CDR3: CASSLENTQYF
DNA: TGTGCCAGCAGCTTAGAAAATACGCAGTATTTT

length: 16
D: -
V: TRBV4-2
size: once
J: TRBJ2-7
CDR3: CASSQAVGRGPDEQYF
DNA: TGTGCCAGCAGCCAAGCGGTTGGGCGGGGGCCCGACGAGCAGTACTTC

length: 12
D: -
V: TRBV30
size: -
J: TRBJ1-2
CDR3: CAWSKTNYGYTF
DNA: TGTGCCTGGAGTAAGACTAACTATGGCTACACCTTC

length: 15
D: TRBD2
V: TRBV7-2
size: few
J: TRBJ2-1
CDR3: CASSATSSPYNEQFF
DNA: TGTGCCAGCAGCGCGACTAGCAGCCCATACAATGAGCAGTTCTTC

length: 13
D: -
V: TRBV29-1
size: few
J: TRBJ1-1
CDR3: CSGGMGEDTEAFF
DNA: TGCAGCGGGGGGATGGGAGAGGACACTGAAGCTTTCTTT

length: 17
D: TRBD1
V: TRBV15
size: -
J: TRBJ2-1
CDR3: CATSRIIGTGGYNEQFF
DNA: TGTGCCACCAGCAGAATAATCGGGACAGGGGGCTACAATGAGCAGTTCTTC

length: 13
D: -
V: TRBV7-2
size: few
J: TRBJ1-2
CDR3: CASSFGRPNGYTF
DNA: TGTGCCAGCAGCTTTGGCCGGCCCAATGGCTACACCTTC

length: 11
D: -
V: TRBV20-1
size: few
J: TRBJ2-3
CDR3: CSATRLDTQYF
DNA: TGCAGTGCTACTCGTTTGGATACGCAGTATTTT

length: 16
D: TRBD1
V: TRBV7-9
size: few
J: TRBJ2-1
CDR3: CASSFGQGLMDNEQFF
DNA: TGTGCCAGCAGCTTCGGACAGGGCCTTATGGACAATGAGCAGTTCTTC

length: 13
D: -
V: TRBV5-1
size: -
J: TRBJ2-7
CDR3: CASSIPQGNEQYF
DNA: TGCGCCAGCAGCATCCCGCAGGGGAACGAGCAGTACTTC

length: 15
D: TRBD1
V: TRBV2
size: many
J: TRBJ2-7
CDR3: CASSPTTGPGYEQYF
DNA: TGTGCCAGCAGTCCCACGACAGGGCCTGGGTACGAGCAGTACTTC

length: 13
D: TRBD1
V: TRBV15
size: -
J: TRBJ2-7
CDR3: CATSRDRDYEQYF
DNA: TGTGCCACCAGCCGGGACAGGGACTACGAGCAGTACTTC

length: 14
D: -
V: TRBV14
size: -
J: TRBJ2-5
CDR3: CASSQDRAEETQYF
DNA: TGTGCCAGCAGCCAAGATAGGGCCGAAGAGACCCAGTACTTC

length: 15
D: -
V: TRBV11-2
size: many
J: TRBJ2-2
CDR3: CASRFGTHYTGELFF
DNA: TGTGCCAGCAGATTCGGGACTCATTACACCGGGGAGCTGTTTTTT

length: 13
D: -
V: TRBV2
size: few
J: TRBJ2-3
CDR3: CASSLDLTDTQYF
DNA: TGTGCCAGCAGCCTCGACCTCACAGATACGCAGTATTTT

length: 15
D: TRBD1
V: TRBV19
size: few
J: TRBJ2-1
CDR3: CASSIIQGSGNEQFF
DNA: TGTGCCAGTAGTATAATACAGGGGAGCGGCAATGAGCAGTTCTTC

length: 16
D: -
V: TRBV5-4
size: -
J: TRBJ2-1
CDR3: CASSRARGSSYNEQFF
DNA: TGTGCCAGCAGCCGGGCTCGGGGGAGCTCCTACAATGAGCAGTTCTTC

length: 12
D: -
V: TRBV7-2
size: -
J: TRBJ2-3
CDR3: CASSPGRDTQYF
DNA: TGTGCCAGCAGCCCCGGTCGGGATACGCAGTATTTT

length: 16
D: TRBD2
V: TRBV30
size: medium-sized
J: TRBJ2-7
CDR3: CAWSVHKASGTYEQYF
DNA: TGTGCCTGGAGTGTACACAAGGCTAGCGGCACCTACGAGCAGTACTTC

length: 15
D: -
V: TRBV11-2
size: -
J: TRBJ2-5
CDR3: CASSLAQTRQETQYF
DNA: TGTGCCAGCAGCTTAGCTCAGACGCGTCAAGAGACCCAGTACTTC

length: 13
D: -
V: TRBV27
size: -
J: TRBJ1-1
CDR3: CASKPNENTEAFF
DNA: TGTGCCAGCAAACCCAACGAGAACACTGAAGCTTTCTTT

length: 16
D: -
V: TRBV7-2
size: -
J: TRBJ2-5
CDR3: CASSLRGQFAQETQYF
DNA: TGTGCCAGCAGCCTCCGGGGCCAATTTGCCCAAGAGACCCAGTACTTC

length: 14
D: -
V: TRBV5-1
size: -
J: TRBJ2-7
CDR3: CASSLDGGPYEQYF
DNA: TGCGCCAGCAGCTTGGATGGGGGCCCCTACGAGCAGTACTTC

length: 14
D: -
V: TRBV28
size: few
J: TRBJ2-7
CDR3: CASSGGYTLYEQYF
DNA: TGTGCCAGCAGTGGAGGATACACTCTATACGAGCAGTACTTC

length: 17
D: TRBD1
V: TRBV4-2
size: few
J: TRBJ1-1
CDR3: CASSHKVGQGMNTEAFF
DNA: TGTGCCAGCAGCCACAAAGTAGGACAGGGAATGAACACTGAAGCTTTCTTT

length: 15
D: -
V: TRBV7-2
size: few
J: TRBJ2-7
CDR3: CASSQEYEALAEQYF
DNA: TGCGCCAGCAGCCAAGAGTATGAGGCTTTGGCCGAGCAGTACTTC

length: 13
D: -
V: TRBV18
size: few
J: TRBJ2-5
CDR3: CASSPRDRETQYF
DNA: TGTGCCAGCTCACCTCGGGACCGAGAGACCCAGTACTTC

length: 14
D: -
V: TRBV7-2
size: -
J: TRBJ2-3
CDR3: CASSLFPDIDTQYF
DNA: TGTGCCAGCAGCCTCTTTCCGGACATCGATACGCAGTATTTT

length: 13
D: TRBD2
V: TRBV2
size: -
J: TRBJ2-7
CDR3: CASRGGGSYEQYF
DNA: TGTGCCAGCAGGGGCGGGGGCTCCTACGAGCAGTACTTC

length: 17
D: -
V: TRBV9
size: many
J: TRBJ1-1
CDR3: CASSVASGRGQDTEAFF
DNA: TGTGCCAGCAGCGTAGCTTCGGGAAGGGGCCAGGACACTGAAGCTTTCTTT

length: 13
D: -
V: TRBV4-1
size: -
J: TRBJ1-2
CDR3: CASSQGRRDGYTF
DNA: TGCGCCAGCAGCCAAGGGCGTAGGGATGGCTACACCTTC

length: 16
D: TRBD1
V: TRBV28
size: few
J: TRBJ2-5
CDR3: CASSSSGQGVRETQYF
DNA: TGTGCCAGCAGTTCCTCGGGACAGGGGGTGAGAGAGACCCAGTACTTC

length: 13
D: -
V: TRBV11-2
size: few
J: TRBJ2-1
CDR3: CASSAVRRNEQFF
DNA: TGTGCCAGCAGCGCCGTGCGTCGAAATGAGCAGTTCTTC

length: 11
D: -
V: TRBV4-2
size: -
J: TRBJ2-3
CDR3: CASSQVDTQYF
DNA: TGTGCCAGCAGCCAAGTAGATACGCAGTATTTT

length: 13
D: -
V: TRBV7-8
size: -
J: TRBJ2-7
CDR3: CASSLSYREEQYF
DNA: TGTGCCAGCAGCTTATCCTACAGGGAGGAGCAGTACTTC

length: 13
D: -
V: TRBV29-1
size: -
J: TRBJ2-7
CDR3: CSVEDVSGYEQYF
DNA: TGCAGCGTTGAAGATGTTTCGGGTTACGAGCAGTACTTC

length: 13
D: -
V: TRBV7-2
size: -
J: TRBJ2-5
CDR3: CASSLRLAETQYF
DNA: TGTGCCAGCAGCTTGAGGCTAGCGGAGACCCAGTACTTC

length: 14
D: TRBD1
V: TRBV7-2
size: few
J: TRBJ1-2
CDR3: CASSLGTGGYGYTF
DNA: TGTGCCAGCAGCCTCGGGACAGGGGGCTATGGCTACACCTTC

length: 14
D: -
V: TRBV30
size: -
J: TRBJ1-2
CDR3: CAWKYMRGVGGYTF
DNA: TGTGCCTGGAAGTACATGAGGGGAGTAGGTGGCTACACCTTC

length: 14
D: -
V: TRBV21-1
size: few
J: TRBJ2-5
CDR3: CASSKTESEETQYF
DNA: TGTGCCAGCAGCAAAACGGAGTCCGAAGAGACCCAGTACTTC

length: 15
D: TRBD2
V: TRBV30
size: few
J: TRBJ2-3
CDR3: CAWSVPGGVTDTQYF
DNA: TGTGCCTGGAGTGTACCGGGAGGGGTGACAGATACGCAGTATTTT

length: 14
D: -
V: TRBV9
size: few
J: TRBJ2-2
CDR3: CASSVARYTGELFF
DNA: TGTGCCAGCAGCGTTGCCCGTTACACCGGGGAGCTGTTTTTT

length: 14
D: TRBD2
V: TRBV6-6
size: -
J: TRBJ2-5
CDR3: CASSYGTSVETQYF
DNA: TGTGCCAGCAGTTACGGGACTAGCGTGGAGACCCAGTACTTC

length: 14
D: -
V: TRBV28
size: -
J: TRBJ1-2
CDR3: CASSLGGFVSGYTF
DNA: TGTGCCAGCAGTTTAGGCGGGTTTGTGAGTGGCTACACCTTC

length: 13
D: TRBD1
V: TRBV30
size: few
J: TRBJ1-2
CDR3: CAWSLDRGYGYTF
DNA: TGTGCCTGGAGCTTGGACAGGGGCTATGGCTACACCTTC

length: 19
D: TRBD2
V: TRBV6-1
size: -
J: TRBJ2-5
CDR3: CASSEVAASGAPNQETQYF
DNA: TGTGCCAGCAGTGAAGTCGCGGCTAGCGGGGCGCCCAACCAAGAGACCCAGTACTTC

length: 15
D: -
V: TRBV6-5
size: -
J: TRBJ2-7
CDR3: CASSYYGGKGYEQYF
DNA: TGTGCCAGCAGTTACTACGGGGGAAAAGGCTACGAGCAGTACTTC

length: 15
D: -
V: TRBV6-5
size: few
J: TRBJ2-5
CDR3: CASSSPVRGQETQYF
DNA: TGTGCCAGCAGTTCCCCCGTGAGGGGACAAGAGACCCAGTACTTC